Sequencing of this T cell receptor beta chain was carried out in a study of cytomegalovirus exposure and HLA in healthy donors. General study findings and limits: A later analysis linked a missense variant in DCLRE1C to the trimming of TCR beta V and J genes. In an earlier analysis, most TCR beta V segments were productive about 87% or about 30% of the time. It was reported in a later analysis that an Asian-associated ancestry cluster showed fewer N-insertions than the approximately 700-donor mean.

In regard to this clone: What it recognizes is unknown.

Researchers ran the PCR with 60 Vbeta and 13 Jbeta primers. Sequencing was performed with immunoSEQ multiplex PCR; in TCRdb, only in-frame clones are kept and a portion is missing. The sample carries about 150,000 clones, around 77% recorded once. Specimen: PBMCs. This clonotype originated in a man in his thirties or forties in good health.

The CDR3 reads CASSDSVSSYNEQFF. The CDR3 region has the DNA TGTGCCAGCAGTGACTCGGTGAGCTCCTACAATGAGCAGTTCTTC. The chain has TRBV6-4 and TRBJ2-1; D unresolved. With 0 bases removed from V and 0 bases from J, the gap between germline ends came to 6 bases. Germline V gene data show CDR1 as MRHNA and CDR2 as SNTAGT. CDR3 length equals 15 residues.